This T cell receptor (beta chain) was sequenced in a study of long-term antiretroviral therapy in people with HIV. Overall study findings and caveats: HIV repertoires spanned narrower CDR3 length ranges than controls. ART adherence, viral resistance and therapy changes were undocumented.

Notes on this clone: What it recognizes is unknown.

Survey-level resolution applied to immunoSEQ assay v3.0. This table comes from immunoSEQ multiplex PCR, and its TCRdb copy is limited to in-frame clones, with some not included. The data hold 30,000 to 40,000 clones, with roughly four fifths observed a single time. Germline CDR1 and CDR2: SGHVS and FNYEAQ. V gave up 4 bases and J gave up 6 bases; unmatched junction bases: 7. The CDR3 totals 14 residues. PBMC samples from each donor numbered at least one pre-ART and at least two post-ART. Each HIV participant was treated in the United States. This specimen consisted of unsorted PBMCs, obtained 1 year after starting antiretroviral therapy. This clonotype originated in a man younger than 35 with HIV. The chain recombines TRBV7-6 with TRBJ1-1, with TRBD1 identical over 8 bases. The DNA of the CDR3 is TGTGCCAGCAGCTCTTCAGGGGGCGGCGCTGAAGCTTTCTTT. Translation gives CASSSSGGGAEAFF.